Each of the 27 T cell receptor beta chains below was sequenced from the same sample in a study of cytomegalovirus exposure and HLA in healthy donors (dated by TCRdb to the late 2010s). The method was the immunoSEQ multiplex PCR assay. For the multiplex PCR, a mixture combining 60 forward primers for TCR Vbeta segments and 13 reverse primers for TCR Jbeta segments was used. In TCRdb, the immuneACCESS table is reduced to in-frame sequences with V and J assigned. These tables do not hold every clone; where another copy was compared, an unresolved V gene accounts for under half, and the others remain unexplained. Within this sample are about 100,000 clones, with 75% to 90% of them counted one time only. Under 5% of the sample rests with the top ten. Material for sequencing was PBMCs. These receptor sequences come from a man in his thirties or forties in good health and CMV-seronegative.

V is TRBV4-3 and J is TRBJ2-3, with 7 bases identical to TRBD1. Trimming took 1 base from V and 0 from J; bases not matched to a gene: 10. This CDR3 is built from 18 residues. Germline V CDR1 and CDR2: LGHNA, YSLEER. The CDR3 is CASSQVPGQRSSTDTQYF. CDR3 nucleotides: TGCGCCAGCAGCCAAGTTCCGGGACAGCGATCTAGCACAGATACGCAGTATTTT.

The V gene is TRBV7-9, the J gene TRBJ2-5; TRBD2 matches 13 bases. Germline assignment: CDR1 SEHNR and CDR2 FQNEAQ (reference sequence). V lost 2 bases to trimming and J lost 5 bases; unmatched junction nucleotides: 5. This CDR3 is 16 amino acids long. CDR3 sequence: CASSLSVTSGGETQYF. CDR3 nucleotide sequence: TGTGCCAGCAGCTTATCCGTGACTAGCGGGGGGGAGACCCAGTACTTC.

In this sample, this clone turned up a few times. The chain recombines TRBV7-8 with TRBJ2-3, with a tentative D call TRBD2 (5 bases). V dropped 5 bases and J dropped 0 bases, with 12 bases sitting between them. CDR3 length: 15 amino acids. From germline, CDR1 is SGHVS and CDR2 FQNEAQ. The CDR3 protein is CASSVRTSSTDTQYF. CDR3 nucleotides: TGTGCCAGCAGCGTCCGGACTTCTAGCACAGATACGCAGTATTTT.

The chain joins TRBV4-2 to TRBJ1-2; D not resolved. Trimming stripped 2 bases from V and 8 bases from J, with 21 bases between. Per the germline V gene, CDR1 is LGHNA and CDR2 is YNFKEQ. The CDR3 spans 16 residues. CDR3 sequence reads: CASSQTPEGGVGGYTF. CDR3 DNA sequence: TGTGCCAGCAGCCAAACCCCGGAGGGTGGGGTAGGGGGCTACACCTTC.

The chain's CDR3 is CASSYTSGGQETQYF. The CDR3 DNA follows: TGTGCCAGCAGTTATACTAGCGGGGGGCAAGAGACCCAGTACTTC. This chain joins TRBV6-6 and TRBJ2-5, with 12 bases lining up with TRBD2. The CDR3 contains 15 residues. V shed 3 bases and J 2 bases; nucleotides not matched to a gene: 1. Germline V gene sequence: CDR1 MNHNY, CDR2 SVGAGI (reference sequence).

The chain recombines TRBV29-1 with TRBJ2-7; possible D gene TRBD1, 7 bases. V gave up 8 bases and J gave up 2 bases, with 22 bases separating them. The V gene's germline CDR1 is SQVTM and CDR2 ANQGSEA. CDR3 size: 15 residues. CDR3 residues: CSTMGGRRGPYEQYF. For the CDR3, the DNA is TGCAGCACCATGGGGGGACGGAGGGGGCCCTACGAGCAGTACTTC.

The genes are TRBV14 and TRBJ2-5; D possibly corresponds to TRBD2 (5 bases). Germline-derived CDR1 and CDR2 are SGHDN and FVKESK. V dropped 0 bases and J dropped 7 bases, with 6 bases sitting between them. The CDR3 covers 12 residues. The CDR3 is CASSQDRGTQYF. DNA for the CDR3: TGTGCCAGCAGCCAAGATCGGGGGACCCAGTACTTC.

The chain recombines TRBV5-4 with TRBJ2-1, with 7 bases aligning to TRBD1. Germline V CDR1 and CDR2: SGHNT, YYREEE (reference sequence). V lost 4 bases and J lost 2; bases outside the gene matches: 6. This CDR3 region has 15 residues. The CDR3 DNA is TGTGCCAGCAGCGCGACAGGGAGTACCTACAATGAGCAGTTCTTC. Translating it yields CASSATGSTYNEQFF.

This chain joins TRBV28 and TRBJ1-2; 7 bases are shared with TRBD1. Germline CDR1 and CDR2: MDHEN and SYDVKM. V was pared by 9 bases and J by 6 bases, with 13 bases of the junction left unmatched. The CDR3 totals 14 residues. In DNA, the CDR3 is TGTGCCAGTTATCCGGGACAGTTGATTCATGGCTACACCTTC. It is translated as CASYPGQLIHGYTF.

This rearrangement joins TRBV30 to TRBJ1-6, with D unclear. The CDR3 is 12 residues long. V was clipped by 5 bases and J by 5 bases, with 7 bases between them. Per germline, CDR1 GTSNPN and CDR2 SVGIG (reference sequence). The CDR3 coding sequence is TGTGCCTGGGGCAGGAATAATTCACCCCTCCACTTT. It specifies CAWGRNNSPLHF. Full variable domain (outside the CDR3, taken from reference TRBV30 and TRBJ1-6): SQTIHQWPATLVQPVGSPLSLECTVEGTSNPNLYWYRQAAGRGLQLLFYSVGIGQISSEVPQNLSASRPQDRQFILSSKKLLLSDSGFYLCAWGRNNSPLHFGNGTRLTVT.

V usage is TRBV6-6 and J usage is TRBJ2-7; 8 nucleotides match TRBD1. CDR3 size: 14 residues. The V gene's germline CDR1 is MNHNY and CDR2 SVGAGI (reference sequence). The ends lost 6 bases at V and 4 bases at J; junction bases unmatched: 8. This chain's CDR3 is CASSNRDRLYEQYF. CDR3 sequence (DNA): TGTGCCAGCAGCAACCGGGACAGGTTGTACGAGCAGTACTTC.

V is TRBV19 and J is TRBJ1-5; D perhaps matches TRBD1 (5 bases). This CDR3 region has 18 residues. Germline V gene lookup returns CDR1 LNHDA and CDR2 SQIVND (reference sequence). V gave up 0 bases and J gave up 2 bases, with 17 bases separating them. The CDR3 here is CASSIDPNRETGNQPQHF. CDR3 coding DNA: TGTGCCAGTAGTATAGATCCAAATCGCGAGACAGGCAATCAGCCCCAGCATTTT.

V and J are TRBV6-5 and TRBJ1-1; TRBD1 matches at 7 bases. CDR1 and CDR2 from the germline V gene are MNHEY and SVGAGI. The CDR3 extends over 14 amino acids. V lost 8 bases and J lost 5; bases outside the gene matches: 11. The CDR3 region has the DNA TGTGCCAGCGGCCCAGGGACAGCGGCTACTGAAGCTTTCTTT. Residues: CASGPGTAATEAFF.

The rearrangement uses TRBV6-5 and TRBJ2-7; tentative D call: TRBD2 (6 bases). V lost 6 bases and J lost 6, with 9 bases in between. This CDR3 is 11 amino acids long. Germline V lookup: CDR1 MNHEY, CDR2 SVGAGI. CDR3 in amino acids: CASSLGGEQYF. CDR3 in DNA: TGTGCCAGCAGCCTGGGAGGCGAGCAGTACTTC.

The J gene is TRBJ1-4, the V gene TRBV30, with 7 nucleotides matching TRBD1. V was pared by 5 bases and J by 2 bases, with 2 bases of the junction left unmatched. The CDR3 length is 13 residues. From germline, CDR1 is GTSNPN and CDR2 SVGIG (reference sequence). CDR3 DNA sequence: TGTGCCTGGGGCAGGGGGACTAATGAAAAACTGTTTTTT. Translation gives CAWGRGTNEKLFF. Full variable domain (remainder filled in from reference TRBV30 and TRBJ1-4): SQTIHQWPATLVQPVGSPLSLECTVEGTSNPNLYWYRQAAGRGLQLLFYSVGIGQISSEVPQNLSASRPQDRQFILSSKKLLLSDSGFYLCAWGRGTNEKLFFGSGTQLSVL.

J is TRBJ2-1 and V is TRBV4-2; TRBD2 aligns across 12 bases. V lost 6 bases, J lost 1 base, and 7 bases stayed unmatched. The CDR3 runs 17 residues. Germline assignment: CDR1 LGHNA and CDR2 YNFKEQ. For the CDR3, the DNA is TGTGCCAGCAGTGAGAGACTAGCGGGAGCATCCTACAATGAGCAGTTCTTC. It specifies CASSERLAGASYNEQFF.

The chain combines TRBV10-3 with TRBJ2-3, with TRBD2 matching 8 bases. The CDR3 contains 17 residues. With V trimmed by 2 bases and J by 2 bases, 9 bases remained unmatched. Germline V gene lookup returns CDR1 ENHRY and CDR2 SYGVKD. The CDR3 DNA sequence: TGTGCCATCAGTGAGGCGCTTGCGGGGGGACCCACAGATACGCAGTATTTT. This sequence encodes CAISEALAGGPTDTQYF.

The rearrangement joins TRBV7-3 to TRBJ1-1; 7 bases map to TRBD1. Trimming removed 4 bases from V and 7 bases from J; junction bases left unmatched: 6. CDR3 length: 13 residues. Germline V gene sequence: CDR1 SGHTA, CDR2 FQGTGA. In nucleotides, the CDR3 is TGTGCCAGCAGCTCACAACGGGACAGTGAAGCTTTCTTT. Its protein product is CASSSQRDSEAFF.

This clone has only one observation. The rearrangement uses TRBV5-4 and TRBJ2-7; 8 bases are a match to TRBD1. Germline values: CDR1 SGHNT, CDR2 YYREEE (reference sequence). The CDR3 covers 13 residues. The ends lost 2 bases at V and 4 bases at J; junction bases unmatched: 2. CDR3 residues: CASSFQGAYEQYF. The CDR3, as DNA: TGTGCCAGCAGCTTCCAGGGGGCTTACGAGCAGTACTTC.

The chain carries TRBV4-1 and TRBJ2-7, with D tentatively TRBD1 (5 bases). The germline gives CDR1 MGHRA, CDR2 YSYEKL. V was cut by 1 base and J by 3 bases, with 10 bases left in between. The CDR3 spans 14 residues. The CDR3 DNA sequence: TGCGCCAGCAGCCAAGTACCAGGGAACTACGAGCAGTACTTC. This encodes CASSQVPGNYEQYF.

The chain employs TRBV9 and TRBJ2-3; D is uncertain. Looked up from germline, CDR1 is SGDLS and CDR2 is YYNGEE. This CDR3 contains 14 residues. The germline V and J ends were trimmed by 0 bases and 0 bases, with 5 bases remaining between them. CDR3 residues: CASSVDSSTDTQYF. As DNA, the CDR3 is TGTGCCAGCAGCGTAGACTCTAGCACAGATACGCAGTATTTT. The whole variable domain, remainder taken from reference TRBV9 and TRBJ2-3, is DSGVTQTPKHLITATGQRVTLRCSPRSGDLSVYWYQQSLDQGLQFLIQYYNGEERAKGNILERFSAQQFPDLHSELNLSSLELGDSALYFCASSVDSSTDTQYFGPGTRLTVL.

The chain has TRBV27 and TRBJ2-7; D may be TRBD1 (6 bases). The V end was cut by 8 bases, the J end by 2 bases, with 13 bases between. Looked up from germline, CDR1 is MNHEY and CDR2 is SMNVEV (reference sequence). The CDR3 runs 13 residues. The CDR3 coding sequence is TGTGCCAGCTCGTACAGGGTCCCCTACGAGCAGTACTTC. Its protein is CASSYRVPYEQYF.

Here the CDR3 reads CASSFWRGRQGQGDDGYTF. The CDR3 DNA reads TGTGCCAGCAGCTTTTGGCGGGGAAGACAAGGACAGGGGGACGATGGCTACACCTTC. V gene TRBV28 combines with J gene TRBJ1-2, with 10 bases lining up with TRBD1. The CDR3 has 19 amino acids. Germline assignment: CDR1 MDHEN and CDR2 SYDVKM. Germline trimming cut 6 bases from V and 6 bases from J; bases unmatched to any gene: 22.

The chain combines TRBV19 with TRBJ1-5; no reliable D call. Trimming took 6 bases from V and 1 from J, leaving 10 bases between them. The CDR3 loop spans 14 amino acids. CDR1 and CDR2 from the germline V gene are LNHDA and SQIVND (reference sequence). The DNA of the CDR3 is TGTGCCAGTAGCAAGCAGGAAAGCAATCAGCCCCAGCATTTT. It encodes CASSKQESNQPQHF.

The chain is built from TRBV27 and TRBJ2-1; TRBD2 matches 8 bases. Germline CDR1 and CDR2: MNHEY and SMNVEV (reference sequence). The J segment lost 9 bases and the V segment lost 9 bases, leaving 7 bases of the junction unmatched. The CDR3 is made up of 12 amino acids. CDR3 region: CASRSGRGEQFF. The CDR3 bases are TGTGCCAGTCGGAGCGGGAGAGGTGAGCAGTTCTTC.

The chain links TRBV5-4 to TRBJ2-1; 11 bases agree with TRBD2. The CDR3 covers 16 residues. Per germline, CDR1 SGHNT and CDR2 YYREEE (reference sequence). The trim removed 1 base at V and 8 bases at J, leaving 8 bases unmatched. CDR3 loop: CASSLPTSGSSHEQFF. CDR3 in DNA: TGTGCCAGCAGCTTGCCCACTAGCGGGAGTAGCCATGAGCAGTTCTTC.

This chain joins TRBV19 and TRBJ2-2; no definite D call. The germline gives CDR1 LNHDA, CDR2 SQIVND (reference sequence). The length of the CDR3 is 12 residues. V gave up 5 bases and J gave up 5 bases, with 6 bases separating them. The CDR3 nucleotides are TGTGCCAGTAGTTATTTGACCGGGGAGCTGTTTTTT. Its translation is CASSYLTGELFF.